Listed below are T cell receptor beta chains from one sample, sequenced in a study of CD8+ T cells in alopecia areata. Measured with immunoSEQ multiplex PCR; TCRdb has only the in-frame clones, and not every one. The sample consists of about 200,000 clones, roughly two fifths of them appearing once. Sequences were derived from CD4+ T cells sorted from blood, sampled at approximately week 34, from a patient treated with tofacitinib. These receptors all come from a human donor with alopecia areata. The CDR3 runs from the conserved cysteine through the conserved F or W. The order of the fields is J gene, clone size, V gene, D gene, CDR3 DNA, CDR3 protein. D genes are given only for firm matches. Size values are once, few and many counts, or a class for expanded clones, and some rows have none.

TRBJ2-7,.,TRBV4-1,TRBD2,TGCGCCAGCGGGGTCGGAGCGGGAGTGTACGAGCAGTACTTC,CASGVGAGVYEQYF
TRBJ1-2,.,TRBV5-4,.,TGTGCCAGCAGCGGTGGAAGAGGGAACTATGGCTACACCTTC,CASSGGRGNYGYTF
TRBJ2-5,.,TRBV7-8,TRBD2,TGTGCCAGCAGCTTTTCCATGACTAGCGGGGAGGAGACCCAGTACTTC,CASSFSMTSGEETQYF
TRBJ2-5,few,TRBV30,.,TGTGCCTGGAGTAACACAGAGACCCAGTACTTC,CAWSNTETQYF
TRBJ2-1,.,TRBV11-2,TRBD2,TGTGCCAGCAGCAAACTAGCGACGATCTATGAGCAGTTCTTC,CASSKLATIYEQFF
TRBJ2-3,.,TRBV25-1,TRBD1,TGTGCCAGCAGTGAATCACAGGGGCCGAGCACAGATACGCAGTATTTT,CASSESQGPSTDTQYF
TRBJ2-1,few,TRBV7-9,TRBD2,TGTGCCAGCAGCTTTAGCGGGGGGGCCTACAATGAGCAGTTCTTC,CASSFSGGAYNEQFF
TRBJ2-1,.,TRBV4-2,.,TGTGCCAGCAGCCAATTTCCCACGGCCGGGAAAAGCTCCTACAATGAGCAGTTCTTC,CASSQFPTAGKSSYNEQFF
TRBJ1-1,.,TRBV2,.,TGTGCCAGCAGTGACATGGGGACTGAAGCTTTCTTT,CASSDMGTEAFF
TRBJ2-3,few,TRBV10-3,.,TGTGCCATCAGTGAGTCAAGTGGTACAGATACGCAGTATTTT,CAISESSGTDTQYF
TRBJ1-2,.,TRBV5-4,.,TGTGCCAGCAGCCAAGGTGGGGGTCTCTATGGCTACACCTTC,CASSQGGGLYGYTF
TRBJ2-7,.,TRBV4-1,.,TGCGCCAGCAGCCAAGTCATCCGGGACAACTCCTACGAGCAGTACTTC,CASSQVIRDNSYEQYF
TRBJ2-3,.,TRBV2,TRBD2,TGTGCCAGCAGTGAACCCGAACTAGCGGAAACAGATACGCAGTATTTT,CASSEPELAETDTQYF
TRBJ1-1,.,TRBV5-1,.,TGCGCCAGCAGCTTGATGGGAAGAGCTTTCTTT,CASSLMGRAFF
TRBJ1-1,.,TRBV2,TRBD1,TGTGCCGGGACAGGGGGCGAAAGCACTGAAGCTTTCTTT,CAGTGGESTEAFF
TRBJ1-2,.,TRBV2,.,TGTGCCAGCAGTGAAGAGGACGGCGCCTACTATGGCTACACCTTC,CASSEEDGAYYGYTF
TRBJ2-7,.,TRBV27,TRBD2,TGTGCCAGCAGGGACCGACTAGCGGGGGGCGGCGAGCAGTACTTC,CASRDRLAGGGEQYF
TRBJ2-1,few,TRBV7-2,TRBD2,TGTGCCAGCAGCACCCAAATGGGACTAGCCGCCAATGAGCAGTTCTTC,CASSTQMGLAANEQFF
TRBJ1-1,.,TRBV18,TRBD1,TGTGCCAGCTCACCAACAGGGGTTGGGAACACTGAAGCTTTCTTT,CASSPTGVGNTEAFF
TRBJ1-5,.,TRBV29-1,.,TGCAGCGTTGAGGGCCCAGGAGAACATAGCAATCAGCCCCAGCATTTT,CSVEGPGEHSNQPQHF
TRBJ2-1,few,TRBV2,.,TGTGCCAGCAGTGGGGACTACAATGAGCAGTTCTTC,CASSGDYNEQFF
TRBJ1-5,.,TRBV18,TRBD1,TGTGCCAGCTCACCTTCGACAGGGCCGGGAGGAGGCAATCAGCCCCAGCATTTT,CASSPSTGPGGGNQPQHF
TRBJ2-2,few,TRBV28,TRBD2,TGTGCCAGCAGCCCTCGACTAGCTCCCGGGGAGCTGTTTTTT,CASSPRLAPGELFF
TRBJ1-1,few,TRBV9,.,TGTGCCAGCAGCGTCGACTTGCAGAGGGGCACTGAAGCTTTCTTT,CASSVDLQRGTEAFF
TRBJ1-2,.,TRBV29-1,.,TGCAGCGTTCTCCCTTTGGGACGTGACTATGGCTACACCTTC,CSVLPLGRDYGYTF
TRBJ2-7,few,TRBV2,.,TGTGCCAGCAGTGAAAGGAGACGAGCCTGGTTGGAGCAGTACTTC,CASSERRRAWLEQYF
TRBJ2-7,.,TRBV4-1,.,TGCGCCAGCAGCCAAGCCCAGGGGCAGAACGAGCAGTACTTC,CASSQAQGQNEQYF
TRBJ2-3,few,TRBV7-9,.,TGTGCCAGCAGCCGCCCGGGGGCAGATACGCAGTATTTT,CASSRPGADTQYF
TRBJ2-1,.,TRBV15,TRBD1,TGTGCCACCAGCAGAGCGGGACAGGGAAATAATGAGCAGTTCTTC,CATSRAGQGNNEQFF
TRBJ2-7,.,TRBV7-2,TRBD2,TGTGCCAGCAGCTTACTCCCAGCGGGAACCTACGAGCAGTACTTC,CASSLLPAGTYEQYF
TRBJ2-2,once,TRBV2,.,TGTGCCAGTCTAGGACTTTTAAACACCGGGGAGCTGTTTTTT,CASLGLLNTGELFF
TRBJ2-7,.,TRBV9,.,TGTGCCAGCAGACGCCGGCGGGGCGCCTCCTACGAGCAGTACTTC,CASRRRRGASYEQYF
TRBJ1-1,.,TRBV30,.,TGTGCCTGGAGCATAGATCGAATTACGACTGAAGCTTTCTTT,CAWSIDRITTEAFF
TRBJ2-7,.,TRBV6-6,.,TGTGCCAGCAGTTACTCGTTCGACGAGCAGTACTTC,CASSYSFDEQYF
TRBJ2-1,few,TRBV5-1,.,TGCGCCAGCAGCCCGGGGACACCTTACAATGAGCAGTTCTTC,CASSPGTPYNEQFF